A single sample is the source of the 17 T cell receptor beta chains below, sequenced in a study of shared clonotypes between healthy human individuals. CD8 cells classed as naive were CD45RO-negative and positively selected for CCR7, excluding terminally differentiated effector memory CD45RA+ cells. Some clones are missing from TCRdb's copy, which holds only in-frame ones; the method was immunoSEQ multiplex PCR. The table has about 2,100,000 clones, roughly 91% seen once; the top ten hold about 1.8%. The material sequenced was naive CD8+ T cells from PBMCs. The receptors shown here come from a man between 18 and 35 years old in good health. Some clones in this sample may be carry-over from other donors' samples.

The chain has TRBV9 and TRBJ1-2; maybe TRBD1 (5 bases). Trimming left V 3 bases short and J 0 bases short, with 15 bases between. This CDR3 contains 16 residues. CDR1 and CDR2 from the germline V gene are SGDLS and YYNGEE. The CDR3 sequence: CASSGPGLLANYGYTF. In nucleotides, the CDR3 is TGTGCCAGCAGCGGCCCGGGGCTGTTAGCTAACTATGGCTACACCTTC.

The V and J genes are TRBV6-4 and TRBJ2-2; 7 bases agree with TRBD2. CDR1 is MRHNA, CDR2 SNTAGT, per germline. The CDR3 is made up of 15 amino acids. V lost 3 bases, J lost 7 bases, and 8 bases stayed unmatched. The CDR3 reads CASSESGKSGGELFF. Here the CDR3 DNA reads TGTGCCAGCAGTGAGAGCGGGAAAAGCGGCGGGGAGCTGTTTTTT.

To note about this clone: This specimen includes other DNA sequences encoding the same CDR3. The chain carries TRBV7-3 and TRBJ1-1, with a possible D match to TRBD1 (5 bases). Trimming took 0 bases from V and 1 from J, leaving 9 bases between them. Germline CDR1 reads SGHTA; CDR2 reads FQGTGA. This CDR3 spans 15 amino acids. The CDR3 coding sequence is TGTGCCAGCAGCTTAACGGGGGGGTCGAACACTGAAGCTTTCTTT. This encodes CASSLTGGSNTEAFF.

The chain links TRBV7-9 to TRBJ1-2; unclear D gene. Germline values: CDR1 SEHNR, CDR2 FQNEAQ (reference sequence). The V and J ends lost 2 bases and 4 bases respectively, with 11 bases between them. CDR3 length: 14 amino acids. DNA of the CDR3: TGTGCCAGCAGCTTAACGTGGCGTACCTATGGCTACACCTTC. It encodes CASSLTWRTYGYTF.

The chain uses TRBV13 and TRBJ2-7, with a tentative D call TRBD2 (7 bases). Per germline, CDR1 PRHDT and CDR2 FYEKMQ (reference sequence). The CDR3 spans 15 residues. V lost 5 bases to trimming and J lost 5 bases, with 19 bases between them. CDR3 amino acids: CASSGPSGGKDEQYF. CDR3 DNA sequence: TGTGCCAGCAGCGGCCCTTCGGGGGGCAAGGACGAGCAGTACTTC. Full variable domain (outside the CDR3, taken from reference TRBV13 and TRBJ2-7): AAGVIQSPRHLIKEKRETATLKCYPIPRHDTVYWYQQGPGQDPQFLISFYEKMQSDKGSIPDRFSAQQFSDYHSELNMSSLELGDSALYFCASSGPSGGKDEQYFGPGTRLTVT.

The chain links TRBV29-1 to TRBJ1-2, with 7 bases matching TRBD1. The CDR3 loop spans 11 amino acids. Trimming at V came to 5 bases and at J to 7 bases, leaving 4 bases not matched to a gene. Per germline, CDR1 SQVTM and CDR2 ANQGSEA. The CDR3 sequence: CSVSDRPGYTF. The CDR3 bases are TGCAGCGTTTCGGACAGGCCTGGCTACACCTTC.

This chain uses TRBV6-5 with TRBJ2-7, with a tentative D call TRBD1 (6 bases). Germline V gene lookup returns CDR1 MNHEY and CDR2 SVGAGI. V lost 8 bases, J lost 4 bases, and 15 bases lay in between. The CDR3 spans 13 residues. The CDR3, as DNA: TGTGCCAGCTTAGGGCAGACAGGTTACGAGCAGTACTTC. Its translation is CASLGQTGYEQYF.

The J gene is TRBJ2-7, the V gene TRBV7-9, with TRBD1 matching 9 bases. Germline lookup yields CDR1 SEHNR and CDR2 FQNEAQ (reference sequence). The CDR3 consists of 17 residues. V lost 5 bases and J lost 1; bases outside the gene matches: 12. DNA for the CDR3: TGTGCCAGCAGCCCAAAACGTGGACAGGGGTCGTCCTACGAGCAGTACTTC. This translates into CASSPKRGQGSSYEQYF.

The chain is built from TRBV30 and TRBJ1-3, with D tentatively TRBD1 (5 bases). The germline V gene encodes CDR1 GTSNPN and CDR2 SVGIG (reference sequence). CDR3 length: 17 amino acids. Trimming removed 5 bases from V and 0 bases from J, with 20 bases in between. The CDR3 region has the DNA TGTGCCTGGGATGCGGGGCCAGGCCCGAGCTCTGGAAACACCATATATTTT. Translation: CAWDAGPGPSSGNTIYF. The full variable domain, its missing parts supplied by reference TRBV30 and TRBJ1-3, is SQTIHQWPATLVQPVGSPLSLECTVEGTSNPNLYWYRQAAGRGLQLLFYSVGIGQISSEVPQNLSASRPQDRQFILSSKKLLLSDSGFYLCAWDAGPGPSSGNTIYFGEGSWLTVV.

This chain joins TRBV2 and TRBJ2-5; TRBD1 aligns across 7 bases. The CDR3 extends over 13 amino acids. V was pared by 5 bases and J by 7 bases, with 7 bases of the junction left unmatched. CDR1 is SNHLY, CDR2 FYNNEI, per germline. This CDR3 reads CASSPGGVGTQYF. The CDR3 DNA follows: TGTGCCAGCAGTCCAGGGGGTGTGGGGACCCAGTACTTC. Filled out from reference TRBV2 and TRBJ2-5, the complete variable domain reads EPEVTQTPSHQVTQMGQEVILRCVPISNHLYFYWYRQILGQKVEFLVSFYNNEISEKSEIFDDQFSVERPDGSNFTLKIRSTKLEDSAMYFCASSPGGVGTQYFGPGTRLLVL.

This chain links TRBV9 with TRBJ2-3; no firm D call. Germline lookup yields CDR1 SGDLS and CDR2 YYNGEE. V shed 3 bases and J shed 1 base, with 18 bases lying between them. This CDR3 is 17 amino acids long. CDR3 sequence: CASSAPRARSGTDTQYF. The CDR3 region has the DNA TGTGCCAGCAGCGCACCCCGGGCGCGGAGCGGCACAGATACGCAGTATTTT.

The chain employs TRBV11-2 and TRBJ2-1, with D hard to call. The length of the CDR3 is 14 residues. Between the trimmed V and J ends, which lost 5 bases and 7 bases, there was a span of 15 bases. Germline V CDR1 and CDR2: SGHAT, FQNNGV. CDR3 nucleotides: TGTGCCAGCAGCCCACCCCTAGTTTGGAATGAGCAGTTCTTC. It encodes CASSPPLVWNEQFF.

As DNA, the CDR3 is TGTGCCAGCAGAGGACAGGGAGTAGCCTACGAGCAGTACTTC. Amino acids: CASRGQGVAYEQYF. J is TRBJ2-7 and V is TRBV27; 8 bases are a match to TRBD1. Germline CDR1 reads MNHEY; CDR2 reads SMNVEV (reference sequence). The CDR3 has 14 amino acids. The ends lost 6 bases at V and 2 bases at J; junction bases unmatched: 6.

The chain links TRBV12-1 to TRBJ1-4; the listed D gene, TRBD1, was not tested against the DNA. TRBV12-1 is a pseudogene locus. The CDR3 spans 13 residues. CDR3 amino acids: CAQGQVEVKARFF. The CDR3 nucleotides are TGTGCCCAGGGACAGGTGGAGGTTAAGGCTCGGTTTTTT.

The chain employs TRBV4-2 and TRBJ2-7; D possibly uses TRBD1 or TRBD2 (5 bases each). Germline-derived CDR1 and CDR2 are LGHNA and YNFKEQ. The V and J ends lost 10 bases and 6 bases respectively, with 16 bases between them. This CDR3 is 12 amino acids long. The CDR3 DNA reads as TGTGCCACCTCTTACTACGGGGCCGAGCAGTACTTC. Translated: CATSYYGAEQYF.

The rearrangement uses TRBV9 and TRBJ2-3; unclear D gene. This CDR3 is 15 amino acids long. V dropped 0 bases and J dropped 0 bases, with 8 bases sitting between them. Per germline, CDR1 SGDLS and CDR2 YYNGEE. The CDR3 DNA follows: TGTGCCAGCAGCGTAGAGTGGACGAGCACAGATACGCAGTATTTT. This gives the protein CASSVEWTSTDTQYF.

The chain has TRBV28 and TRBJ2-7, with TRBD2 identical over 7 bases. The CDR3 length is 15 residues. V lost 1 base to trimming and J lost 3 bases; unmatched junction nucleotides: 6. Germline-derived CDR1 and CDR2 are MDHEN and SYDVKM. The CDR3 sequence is CASSLLREALYEQYF. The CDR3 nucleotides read TGTGCCAGCAGTTTATTACGGGAGGCCCTCTACGAGCAGTACTTC.